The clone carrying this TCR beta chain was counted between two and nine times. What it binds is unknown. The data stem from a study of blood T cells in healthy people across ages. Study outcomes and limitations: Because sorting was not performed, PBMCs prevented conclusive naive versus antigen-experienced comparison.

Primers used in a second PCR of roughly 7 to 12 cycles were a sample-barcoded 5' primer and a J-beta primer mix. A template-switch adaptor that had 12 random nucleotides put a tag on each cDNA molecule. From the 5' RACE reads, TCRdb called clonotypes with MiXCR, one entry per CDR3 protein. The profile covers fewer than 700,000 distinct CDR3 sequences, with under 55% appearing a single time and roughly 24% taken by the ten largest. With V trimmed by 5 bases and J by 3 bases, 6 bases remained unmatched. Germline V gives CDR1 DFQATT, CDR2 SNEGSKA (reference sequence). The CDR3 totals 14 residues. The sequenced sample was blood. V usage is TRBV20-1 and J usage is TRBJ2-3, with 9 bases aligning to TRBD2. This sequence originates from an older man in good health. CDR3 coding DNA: TGCAGTGCTCCGGCTAGCGGGGTTACAGATACGCAGTATTTT. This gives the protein CSAPASGVTDTQYF.